This T cell receptor beta chain was sequenced in a study of cytomegalovirus exposure and HLA in healthy donors. PCR was performed using 60 Vbeta and 13 Jbeta primers. The data were produced by immunoSEQ multiplex PCR, yet TCRdb's version contains in-frame clones alone and is incomplete. The sample gives under 200,000 clones, 60% to 85% of which show up once; 3.1% is in the top ten. The sequence came from a woman between 45 and 65 years old in good health and CMV-seropositive. Sequenced sample: PBMCs.

In nucleotides, the CDR3 is TGCGCCAGCAGCCAAGATCGAGCCAGGGGGCTCACTGAAGCTTTCTTT. Its translation is CASSQDRARGLTEAFF. The chain combines TRBV4-1 with TRBJ1-1; 8 nucleotides line up with TRBD1. Germline CDR1 reads MGHRA; CDR2 reads YSYEKL. The CDR3 is 16 residues long. The trim removed 0 bases at V and 4 bases at J, leaving 7 bases unmatched.